Following are 8 T cell receptor beta chains from one sample sequenced in a study of CD8 T cells in ankylosing spondylitis. TCRdb processed the 5' RACE reads anew with MiXCR; each CDR3 protein has one entry. The sample lists approximately 200,000 distinct CDR3 sequences, 13% occurring once. Input material: blood, either unsorted or a sorted T cell fraction (not recorded which). These receptors originate from a male donor with ankylosing spondylitis or in good health (not recorded which).

The V call is TRBV27, the J call TRBJ2-7; possible D gene TRBD1, 6 bases. The CDR3 is 14 residues long. Trimming stripped 3 bases from V and 6 bases from J, with 15 bases between. Per germline, CDR1 MNHEY and CDR2 SMNVEV (reference sequence). The CDR3 DNA sequence: TGTGCCAGCAGTTTGGCAGGGGACCCTTCCGAGCAGTACTTC. Translation: CASSLAGDPSEQYF.

The table lists this clonotype with many counts. CDR3 DNA: TGCGCCAGCAGCTTTCCCGGAACAGGGGGTCGCGAGCAGTACTTC. Translated: CASSFPGTGGREQYF. V is TRBV5-1 and J is TRBJ2-7; the match to TRBD1 covers 8 bases. V lost 2 bases, J lost 6 bases, and 10 bases stayed unmatched. Germline-derived CDR1 and CDR2 are SGHRS and YFSETQ. CDR3 size: 15 residues.

This chain links TRBV30 with TRBJ1-5; D is uncertain. Germline CDR1 and CDR2: GTSNPN and SVGIG (reference sequence). The CDR3 sequence is 13 residues long. Trimming removed 2 bases from V and 3 bases from J, with 8 bases in between. CDR3 residues: CAWSTDSNQPQHF. The CDR3 DNA is TGTGCCTGGAGTACGGATTCCAATCAGCCCCAGCATTTT.

This clonotype has only a few counts. V gene TRBV7-9 combines with J gene TRBJ1-2; possibly TRBD1 for D (5 bases). V shed 2 bases and J shed 8 bases, with 21 bases lying between them. Looked up from germline, CDR1 is SEHNR and CDR2 is FQNEAQ (reference sequence). The CDR3 has 16 residues. CDR3 sequence (DNA): TGTGCCAGCAGCTTACCCCGGGACTTACCCATAGAGGGCTACACCTTC. This codes for CASSLPRDLPIEGYTF.

The chain joins TRBV29-1 to TRBJ2-5; 9 bases fit TRBD2. V lost 1 base, J lost 4 bases, and 25 bases stayed unmatched. Germline V gene sequence: CDR1 SQVTM, CDR2 ANQGSEA. The CDR3 extends over 21 amino acids. The CDR3 sequence is CSVEAPPEEGNRREGLETQYF. Here the CDR3 DNA reads TGCAGCGTTGAAGCCCCCCCAGAGGAGGGAAACCGGCGGGAGGGCCTAGAGACCCAGTACTTC.

This clonotype turned up a few times. The chain recombines TRBV2 with TRBJ1-2; D is ambiguous. The germline V and J ends were trimmed by 5 bases and 6 bases, with 16 bases remaining between them. The CDR3 consists of 14 residues. Germline lookup yields CDR1 SNHLY and CDR2 FYNNEI. CDR3 DNA sequence: TGTGCCAGCAGTAAGTCGTGGAGCGCGGATGGCTACACCTTC. Translation gives CASSKSWSADGYTF.

In this sample, this clonotype turned up a few times. The J gene is TRBJ2-5, the V gene TRBV10-3; D uncertain. The CDR3 sequence is 15 residues long. The V gene lost 0 bases and the J gene lost 5 bases, with 13 bases spanning the gap. Germline V lookup: CDR1 ENHRY, CDR2 SYGVKD. CDR3 nucleotide sequence: TGTGCCATCAGTGAGTCCGGCAGTTTGGGGGAGACCCAGTACTTC. This translates into CAISESGSLGETQYF.

The V call is TRBV4-1, the J call TRBJ2-7; D might be TRBD1 or TRBD2, each matching 6 bases. There are 14 residues in the CDR3. V gave up 0 bases and J gave up 5 bases, with 11 bases separating them. Per germline, CDR1 MGHRA and CDR2 YSYEKL. CDR3 region: CASSQENREDEQYF. In DNA form, the CDR3 reads TGCGCCAGCAGCCAAGAAAACAGGGAGGACGAGCAGTACTTC.